This passage covers 19 T cell receptor beta chains from one sample sequenced in a study of T cells in women clearing cervical HPV infection. This table comes from immunoSEQ multiplex PCR, and its TCRdb copy is limited to in-frame clones, with some not included. Its listing shows about 32,000 clones. The source material was blood buffy coat. The receptors originated from a woman aged 18-70 years with a cervical HPV16 infection that either progressed to CIN3+ or cleared (not recorded which).

Details on this clone: The observed sequence ends 3 residues before the CDR3 terminus, with the missing tail filled in from the germline J gene. The gene calls are TRBV5-1 and TRBJ1-4, with 7 bases identical to TRBD1. Trimming cost V 5 bases and J 4 bases; bases outside gene matches: 11. Germline values: CDR1 SGHRS, CDR2 YFSETQ. This CDR3 is built from 16 residues. CDR3 DNA, as far as it was read: TGCGCCAGCAGTCCGACAGGGAGATCTGGTAATGAAAAA. This gives the protein CASSPTGRSGNEK. The entire CDR3 protein is CASSPTGRSGNEKLFF.

The CDR3 DNA, read in part, is TGTGCCAGCAGTGACTCCGTAGCGGGGGGCAGCACAGATACG. Translation: CASSDSVAGGSTDT. In full, the CDR3 reads CASSDSVAGGSTDTQYF. V is TRBV6-4 and J is TRBJ2-3, with 10 bases fitting TRBD2. The read halts 3 residues ahead of the CDR3 end, with the missing end drawn from the germline J gene. Trimming took 0 bases from V and 0 from J; bases not matched to a gene: 3. The germline V gene encodes CDR1 MRHNA and CDR2 SNTAGT. This CDR3 is 17 amino acids long.

A remark on this clone: The read gets to within 3 residues of the CDR3 end, and the germline J gene fills in the rest. V usage is TRBV29-1 and J usage is TRBJ1-2, with a weak D call TRBD1 (5 bases). Germline V gene sequence: CDR1 SQVTM, CDR2 ANQGSEA. The V gene lost 2 bases and the J gene lost 0 bases, with 10 bases spanning the gap. The CDR3 has 14 residues. The CDR3 bases that were read are TGCAGCGTTGAAAGGCAGGGAGCTAACTATGGC. The encoded protein is CSVERQGANYG. The CDR3 in its entirety is CSVERQGANYGYTF.

Points on this clone: The CDR3 end lies 3 residues beyond the end of the read and is filled in from the germline J gene. The chain combines TRBV20-1 with TRBJ2-7, with D tentatively TRBD1 (5 bases). V shed 4 bases and J shed 2 bases, with 12 bases lying between them. Germline-derived CDR1 and CDR2 are DFQATT and SNEGSKA (reference sequence). This CDR3 spans 13 amino acids. CDR3 bases read: TGCAGTGCTAAAAGGGGCCAAACCTACGAG. It yields the protein CSAKRGQTYE. The full-length CDR3 reads as CSAKRGQTYEQYF.

Points on this clone: The CDR3 end is not reached by the read, which stops 3 residues before it; the germline J gene fills it in. The chain is built from TRBV19 and TRBJ1-2; D is possibly TRBD1 (6 bases). Deletions cut 3 bases from V and 2 bases from J, with 10 bases between. CDR1 is LNHDA, CDR2 SQIVND, per germline (reference sequence). The CDR3 contains 14 residues. The part of the CDR3 DNA that was read is TGTGCCAGTAGTATCGGCCAGGGGAACTATGGC. Residues: CASSIGQGNYG. The whole CDR3 protein reads CASSIGQGNYGYTF.

In regard to this clone: The read terminates 3 residues ahead of where the CDR3 ends, so the germline J gene completes it. This sequence joins TRBV20-1 and TRBJ1-6; weak D call: TRBD1 (6 bases). Per germline, CDR1 DFQATT and CDR2 SNEGSKA (reference sequence). V shed 5 bases and J shed 3 bases, with 11 bases lying between them. The CDR3 is made up of 14 amino acids. Incomplete CDR3 DNA: TGCAGTGCTCCACAGGGCAGCTATAATTCACCC. It is translated as CSAPQGSYNSP. The whole CDR3 sequence is CSAPQGSYNSPLHF.

About this clone: The missing CDR3 end, 3 residues past where the read stops, is filled in from the germline J gene. The chain is built from TRBV2 and TRBJ1-1, with 9 bases fitting TRBD1. V lost 5 bases to trimming and J lost 4 bases; unmatched junction nucleotides: 11. The CDR3 consists of 16 residues. Germline V lookup: CDR1 SNHLY, CDR2 FYNNEI. The CDR3 DNA, read in part, is TGTGCCAGCAGTCAAGGGGGACAGGGAGTGGGCACTGAA. The encoded protein is CASSQGGQGVGTE. The whole CDR3 is CASSQGGQGVGTEAFF.

The CDR3 bases that were read are TGCGCCAGCAGCTTGGCGGGGGTTGGTAGCGGGGTCGATGAG. Amino acids: CASSLAGVGSGVDE. The CDR3 in full is CASSLAGVGSGVDEQFF. The chain uses TRBV5-1 and TRBJ2-1; 8 bases line up with TRBD2. The read is 3 residues too short to cover the CDR3 end, so that end is filled in from the germline J gene. With 0 bases clipped from V and 8 bases from J, the junction kept 13 bases outside the gene matches. CDR3 size: 17 residues. CDR1 and CDR2 from the germline V gene are SGHRS and YFSETQ.

On this clone: Sequencing ends 3 residues short of the CDR3 end; the germline J gene provides the rest. V usage is TRBV28 and J usage is TRBJ1-2, with 11 bases that match TRBD1. The CDR3 loop spans 15 amino acids. Germline CDR1 MDHEN, CDR2 SYDVKM. Trimming cost V 6 bases and J 5 bases; bases outside gene matches: 8. CDR3 residues: CASSPPGTGGYGYTF. The DNA read from the CDR3 is TGTGCCAGCAGCCCCCCAGGGACAGGGGGGTATGGC.

To note about this clone: The CDR3 end is not reached by the read, which stops 3 residues before it; the germline J gene fills it in. The gene calls are TRBV10-3 and TRBJ2-7, with TRBD2 matching 7 bases. Germline CDR1 reads ENHRY; CDR2 reads SYGVKD. The CDR3 sequence is 14 residues long. The junction had 5 bases not matched to a gene; V was cut back by 3 bases and J by 3 bases. Here the CDR3 reads CAISEKAGSYEQYF. The CDR3 DNA, read in part, is TGTGCCATCAGTGAAAAAGCGGGGAGCTACGAG.

In regard to this clone: The read comes to an end 3 residues before the CDR3 does, leaving the germline J gene to fill in the end. The chain links TRBV14 to TRBJ2-7, with D possibly being TRBD2 (6 bases). Germline assignment: CDR1 SGHDN and CDR2 FVKESK. The CDR3 is made up of 15 amino acids. Trimming removed 3 bases at V and 3 bases at J, with 15 bases between. The CDR3 DNA, read in part, is TGTGCCAGCAGCCAGTACCCGGGACTCCTCTACGAG. As protein: CASSQYPGLLYE. The complete CDR3 sequence is CASSQYPGLLYEQYF.

Of note for this clone: The missing CDR3 end, 3 residues past where the read stops, is filled in from the germline J gene. The V and J genes are TRBV19 and TRBJ1-3; no definite D call. Germline V gene data show CDR1 as LNHDA and CDR2 as SQIVND (reference sequence). Trimming left V 5 bases short and J 1 base short, with 6 bases between. This CDR3 is 13 amino acids long. The sequenced CDR3 bases are TGTGCCAGTAGTTCGCGGTCTGGAAACACC. Translation gives CASSSRSGNT. The whole CDR3 protein reads CASSSRSGNTIYF.

Regarding this clone: The missing CDR3 end, 3 residues past where the read stops, is filled in from the germline J gene. J is TRBJ2-2 and V is TRBV7-2; 8 bases agree with TRBD2. The CDR3 consists of 15 residues. With 3 bases clipped from V and 1 base from J, the junction kept 1 base outside the gene matches. Germline-derived CDR1 and CDR2 are SGHTA and FQGNSA. CDR3 sequence: CASSLSGGNTGELFF. CDR3 DNA (partial): TGTGCCAGCAGCTTGAGCGGGGGGAACACCGGGGAG.

Points on this clone: The sequenced fragment ends 3 residues before the CDR3 boundary, so the rest is inferred from the germline J gene. This rearrangement joins TRBV4-2 to TRBJ1-4; D may be TRBD1 (5 bases). Germline assignment: CDR1 LGHNA and CDR2 YNFKEQ. CDR3 length: 16 amino acids. V gave up 0 bases and J gave up 0 bases, with 8 bases separating them. The CDR3 protein is CASSQETTATNEKLFF. The part of the CDR3 DNA that was read is TGTGCCAGCAGCCAAGAGACGACAGCAACTAATGAAAAA.

Comments on this clone: The read gets to within 3 residues of the CDR3 end, and the germline J gene fills in the rest. The chain joins TRBV2 to TRBJ2-7; 7 bases align to TRBD2. This CDR3 region has 14 residues. Trimming at V came to 5 bases and at J to 3 bases, leaving 7 bases not matched to a gene. Germline V gene data show CDR1 as SNHLY and CDR2 as FYNNEI. This CDR3 reads CASSTRGDGYEQYF. The DNA read from the CDR3 is TGTGCCAGCAGTACACGGGGGGACGGCTACGAG.

Comment on this clone: The read terminates 3 residues before the CDR3 end, so the remaining end is supplied by the germline J gene. The rearrangement uses TRBV5-5 and TRBJ2-7; 8 bases are shared with TRBD1. V lost 0 bases and J lost 1; bases outside the gene matches: 3. CDR1 is SGHKS and CDR2 is YYEKEE in the germline V gene (reference sequence). CDR3 length equals 15 residues. The DNA read from the CDR3 is TGTGCCAGCAGCTTGGAGTGGACAGGGTCCTACGAG. This encodes CASSLEWTGSYE. The complete CDR3 sequence is CASSLEWTGSYEQYF.

Points on this clone: The observed sequence ends 3 residues before the CDR3 terminus, with the missing tail filled in from the germline J gene. This chain uses TRBV20-1 with TRBJ2-5; 8 bases are shared with TRBD2. J gave up 1 base and V 1 base, and 8 bases lay outside the gene matches. CDR3 length: 16 residues. Looked up from germline, CDR1 is DFQATT and CDR2 is SNEGSKA (reference sequence). CDR3 bases read: TGCAGTGCTAGAGGAGACGAAGCGGGGGCCCAAGAGACC. This codes for CSARGDEAGAQET. The CDR3 reads in full as CSARGDEAGAQETQYF.

Of note for this clone: The CDR3 end falls 3 residues outside the read, so it is completed with the germline J gene. V gene TRBV5-4 combines with J gene TRBJ2-1; 8 nucleotides agree with TRBD2. CDR3 size: 16 residues. V shed 0 bases and J 4 bases; nucleotides not matched to a gene: 6. The V gene's germline CDR1 is SGHNT and CDR2 YYREEE (reference sequence). The DNA read from the CDR3 is TGTGCCAGCAGCTTGGCGGATGCGGGGGGTTACAATGAG. Translating gives CASSLADAGGYNE. The whole CDR3 protein is CASSLADAGGYNEQFF.

Comment on this clone: The read comes to an end 3 residues before the CDR3 does, leaving the germline J gene to fill in the end. This chain uses TRBV19 with TRBJ2-7, with D perhaps TRBD1 (7 bases). Germline lookup yields CDR1 LNHDA and CDR2 SQIVND (reference sequence). V shed 5 bases and J shed 0 bases, with 14 bases lying between them. The CDR3 extends over 15 amino acids. The CDR3 DNA, read in part, is TGTGCCAGTAGTGCGGGACAGTTTAACTCCTACGAG. Amino acids: CASSAGQFNSYE. The full CDR3 protein is CASSAGQFNSYEQYF.